This TCR beta chain was obtained from a study of identifying expanded T cells in peripheral blood. Measured with immunoSEQ multiplex PCR; TCRdb has only the in-frame clones, and not every one. The sample lists around 100,000 clones; over 70% were seen once. Trimming took 4 bases from V and 0 from J, leaving 16 bases between them. Germline-derived CDR1 and CDR2 are SGHNT and YYREEE (reference sequence). The CDR3 covers 17 residues. Study-wide points: About 1.2 clones differed between technical replicates, versus about 15 and 19 over time.

A word on this clone: Its antigen is undetermined.

The sample consisted of blood. This sequence joins TRBV5-4 and TRBJ2-2; D is perhaps TRBD2 (5 bases). The clonotype was recovered from a person aged 18 to 75 in good health. CDR3 nucleotide sequence: TGTGCCAGCAGCCCGACCGGGGTTAAGGCGAACACCGGGGAGCTGTTTTTT. Translating it yields CASSPTGVKANTGELFF.